Below are 14 T cell receptor beta chains sequenced from a single sample in a study of molecular identifiers for immune sequencing clone quantification (dated by TCRdb to 2016 to 2018). Libraries were built with PCR. TCRdb lists the instrument as Illumina HiSeq 4000. TCRdb itself trimmed the public reads at Q25 with fastp, ran MiXCR and retained productive beta chains. CDR3 protein duplicates are merged, each entry listing the most common genes and DNA. A total of about 68,000 distinct CDR3 sequences appear in this sample, 15% to 20% of them only once. Jointly, the top ten make up approximately 1.5% of the sample. Sequencing was performed on naive CD8+ T cells from blood, with Jurkat cell RNA spiked in. This specimen's cell subset or site label, interpreted: FACS-sorted CD8+CD4-CCR7+CD45RA+ naive T cells. All receptors derive from a human donor in good health. Some libraries in this study had Jurkat cell RNA spiked in.

The rearrangement links TRBV20-1 to TRBJ2-7; D is ambiguous. Trimming left V 3 bases short and J 4 bases short, with 13 bases between. This CDR3 has 13 residues. Germline values: CDR1 DFQATT, CDR2 SNEGSKA (reference sequence). The CDR3 reads CSASTACGYEQYF. The CDR3 DNA reads TGCAGTGCTAGCACGGCTTGCGGATACGAGCAGTACTTC.

The table lists this clonotype with a few counts. A much larger clone differs by one base, so this may be a read error. This likely comes from a read error, as the CDR3 has no conserved phenylalanine or tryptophan at its end. CDR3 loop: CASSYGEKLFS. The CDR3 region has the DNA TGTGCCAGCAGTTACGGGGAAAAACTGTTTTCT. The rearrangement links TRBV6-5 to TRBJ1-4, with unresolved D. The CDR3 is 11 residues long. Looked up from germline, CDR1 is MNHEY and CDR2 is SVGAGI. Trimming removed 2 bases at V and 8 bases at J, with 3 bases between.

This clonotype was counted at least ten times. The chain carries TRBV6-2 or TRBV6-3 and TRBJ2-1, with 13 bases identical to TRBD2. V shed 6 bases, J shed 2 bases, and the junction held 7 bases outside the gene matches. Germline V gene data show CDR1 as MNHEY and CDR2 as SVGEGT. This CDR3 region has 17 residues. CDR3 amino acids: CASRHQGLAGTYNEQFF. DNA for the CDR3: TGTGCCAGCAGACACCAGGGACTAGCGGGAACCTACAATGAGCAGTTCTTC.

This clonotype was detected ten times or more. The J gene is TRBJ2-7, the V gene TRBV27, with 7 bases that match TRBD2. This CDR3 has 16 residues. The J segment lost 0 bases and the V segment lost 0 bases, leaving 5 bases of the junction unmatched. The germline V gene has CDR1 MNHEY and CDR2 SMNVEV (reference sequence). The CDR3 bases are TGTGCCAGCAGTTTATCGGCGGGGGAGAGCTCCTACGAGCAGTACTTC. It translates to CASSLSAGESSYEQYF.

This clonotype was seen many times. V is TRBV12-5 and J is TRBJ2-3; 7 nucleotides match TRBD1. CDR3 length: 17 residues. J gave up 5 bases and V 1 base, and 12 bases lay outside the gene matches. Germline V gene sequence: CDR1 LGHNT, CDR2 FRNRAP. The CDR3 DNA sequence: TGTGCTAGTGGTTTGGCCCTCCAACAGGGGTCGGAAGATACGCAGTATTTT. Its translation is CASGLALQQGSEDTQYF.

This clonotype came up many times. The chain uses TRBV9 and TRBJ2-7; TRBD2 matches 7 bases. The CDR3 loop spans 14 amino acids. Germline V gives CDR1 SGDLS, CDR2 YYNGEE. J gave up 4 bases and V 3 bases, and 7 bases lay outside the gene matches. The CDR3 nucleotides are TGTGCCAGCAGCGCCGGACCTAGCGGATACGAGCAGTACTTC. It codes for CASSAGPSGYEQYF.

This clonotype came up many times. The CDR3 DNA sequence: TGCGCCAGCAGCCCGAACCTGGGGCTAGCAGGCACAGATACGCAGTATTTT. It specifies CASSPNLGLAGTDTQYF. The chain combines TRBV4-3 with TRBJ2-3, with D perhaps given as TRBD1 or TRBD2 (5 bases each). V was pared by 4 bases and J by 1 base, with 18 bases between. The CDR3 contains 17 residues. Germline V lookup: CDR1 LGHNA, CDR2 YSLEER.

A note on this clonotype: A single base separates this from a much larger clone, so it may be a read error. V is TRBV28 and J is TRBJ1-1, with D possibly matching TRBD1 (5 bases). The germline gives CDR1 MDHEN, CDR2 SYDVKM. The V gene lost 1 base and the J gene lost 5 bases, with 17 bases spanning the gap. This CDR3 region has 16 residues. Written as DNA, the CDR3 is TGTGCCAGCAGTTTATTTGACGAGGGGACGGATACTGAAGCTTTCTTT. Protein product: CASSLFDEGTDTEAFF.

This clonotype has just a few counts. The chain is built from TRBV7-9 and TRBJ2-2; 12 bases are shared with TRBD2. CDR3 length equals 17 residues. Trimming took 8 bases from V and 3 from J; bases not matched to a gene: 10. CDR1 is SEHNR, CDR2 FQNEAQ, per germline (reference sequence). The CDR3 DNA is TGTGCCAGCGGACCGCCTAGCGGGAGGGCCGACACCGGGGAGCTGTTTTTT. It encodes CASGPPSGRADTGELFF.

This clonotype appeared a few times. The CDR3 DNA is TGTGCCAGCAGCTATCTACGCCTAGCAGACTCCTACAATGAGCAGTTCTTC. Its translation is CASSYLRLADSYNEQFF. The chain combines TRBV5-5 with TRBJ2-1; a weak D match, TRBD2 (5 bases). The length of the CDR3 is 17 residues. The V gene's germline CDR1 is SGHKS and CDR2 YYEKEE (reference sequence). Trimming took off 3 bases at V and 0 bases at J, with 16 bases between the two ends. The full variable domain, rest sourced from reference TRBV5-5 and TRBJ2-1, is DAGVTQSPTHLIKTRGQQVTLRCSPISGHKSVSWYQQVLGQGPQFIFQYYEKEERGRGNFPDRFSARQFPNYSSELNVNALLLGDSALYLCASSYLRLADSYNEQFFGPGTRLTVL.

A few counts support this clonotype. J is TRBJ2-7 and V is TRBV4-1; no clear D gene. The CDR3 is 13 amino acids. Trimming removed 2 bases from V and 3 bases from J, with 8 bases in between. CDR1 is MGHRA and CDR2 is YSYEKL in the germline V gene. CDR3 nucleotides: TGCGCCAGCAGCCAATTCTTGGGCTACGAGCAGTACTTC. Translated, it gives CASSQFLGYEQYF.

The rearrangement uses TRBV19 and TRBJ2-2; the D call may be TRBD1 or TRBD2 (7 bases each). V dropped 7 bases and J dropped 3 bases, with 18 bases sitting between them. This CDR3 has 16 residues. Per germline, CDR1 LNHDA and CDR2 SQIVND (reference sequence). DNA for the CDR3: TGTGCCAGTACCCATGGGAGGGGGCGGGACACCGGGGAGCTGTTTTTT. Amino acids: CASTHGRGRDTGELFF.

The genes are TRBV6-4 and TRBJ2-7; possibly TRBD2 for D (5 bases). The CDR3 totals 14 residues. Looked up from germline, CDR1 is MRHNA and CDR2 is SNTAGT. V was cut by 10 bases and J by 0 bases, with 16 bases left in between. CDR3 DNA sequence: TGTGCCACCCGCCAGCGGAGAAACTCCTACGAGCAGTACTTC. Translated: CATRQRRNSYEQYF.

The J gene is TRBJ2-1, the V gene TRBV13; no definite D call. Germline V gives CDR1 PRHDT, CDR2 FYEKMQ (reference sequence). The CDR3 totals 13 residues. V was trimmed by 7 bases and J by 4 bases, leaving 11 bases between them. The CDR3 spells CASTSTSYNEQFF. CDR3 DNA: TGTGCCAGCACCTCAACAAGTTACAATGAGCAGTTCTTC.